These 13 T cell receptor beta chains share one sample of origin, sequenced in a study. Treg sorting used a CD4+CD25+CD127-/low gate. TCRdb re-called the 5' RACE reads with MiXCR, one entry per CDR3 protein. Of some 9,200 distinct CDR3 sequences listed, around 52% were seen once; the top ten hold around 6%. Sequencing used Tregs sorted from a lymph node. Receptor source: a female donor with breast cancer.

The gene calls are TRBV6-1 and TRBJ1-2; TRBD1 might be the D (6 bases). Trimming removed 8 bases from V and 2 bases from J, with 21 bases in between. Germline V lookup: CDR1 MNHNS, CDR2 SASEGT. This CDR3 comprises 16 residues. CDR3 DNA: TGTGCCAGCGGCCACCCCGGGGGGGGCCAGAACTATGGCTACACCTTC. Its translation is CASGHPGGGQNYGYTF.

DNA of the CDR3: TGTGCCAGCAGCCCCGAACTAGCGTACAATGAGCAGTTCTTC. Protein sequence: CASSPELAYNEQFF. The chain carries TRBV11-2 and TRBJ2-1, with TRBD2 identical over 7 bases. CDR3 length: 14 residues. The V segment lost 5 bases and the J segment 4 bases; nucleotides outside the gene matches: 5. Germline CDR1 is SGHAT and CDR2 is FQNNGV.

This sequence joins TRBV20-1 and TRBJ1-1; D remains unclear. Trimming cost V 3 bases and J 1 base, with 12 bases left between them. Germline V lookup: CDR1 DFQATT, CDR2 SNEGSKA (reference sequence). CDR3 length: 14 residues. CDR3 sequence reads: CSARVGSANTEAFF. CDR3 DNA: TGCAGTGCTAGGGTGGGGTCAGCGAACACTGAAGCTTTCTTT.

This clonotype occurred a few times. This sequence joins TRBV18 and TRBJ2-1; a possible D gene is TRBD2 (6 bases). Trimming removed 1 base at V and 7 bases at J, with 20 bases between. CDR1 and CDR2 from the germline V gene are KGHSH and LQKENI. The CDR3 extends over 17 amino acids. This CDR3 reads CASSPLRATAGGNEQFF. The CDR3 DNA sequence: TGTGCCAGCTCACCACTTAGAGCTACAGCCGGGGGAAATGAGCAGTTCTTC.

V is TRBV7-2 and J is TRBJ2-1, with 9 bases matching TRBD2. J gave up 2 bases and V 7 bases, and 3 bases lay outside the gene matches. Germline-derived CDR1 and CDR2 are SGHTA and FQGNSA. CDR3 length: 14 residues. CDR3 region: CASKLAGTYNEQFF. The CDR3 coding sequence is TGTGCCAGCAAACTAGCGGGCACCTACAATGAGCAGTTCTTC.

V usage is TRBV6-5 and J usage is TRBJ2-1; 12 nucleotides align to TRBD2. CDR1 is MNHEY, CDR2 SVGAGI, per germline. This CDR3 has 15 residues. The V segment lost 5 bases and the J segment 9 bases; nucleotides outside the gene matches: 8. Here the CDR3 DNA reads TGTGCCAGCAGTCCACGACTAGCGGGAGTCATTGAGCAGTTCTTC. Translating it yields CASSPRLAGVIEQFF.

The V and J genes are TRBV6-2 or TRBV6-3 and TRBJ2-3; 11 nucleotides line up with TRBD2. With V trimmed by 7 bases and J by 6 bases, 12 bases remained unmatched. This CDR3 is built from 16 residues. The germline CDR1 and CDR2 sequences are MNHEY and SVGEGT. In DNA, the CDR3 is TGTGCCAGCACCCCCTTTAGCGGGAGGGCTAGTGATACGCAGTATTTT. Amino acids: CASTPFSGRASDTQYF.

A word on this clonotype: The conserved phenylalanine or tryptophan is not found at the CDR3 terminus, so this likely reflects a read error. V usage is TRBV10-3 and J usage is TRBJ2-5; D is possibly TRBD1 (6 bases). This CDR3 comprises 13 residues. V lost 6 bases to trimming and J lost 5 bases, with 13 bases between them. Germline V lookup: CDR1 ENHRY, CDR2 SYGVKD. The chain's CDR3 is CAIRPQGWETQYL. The DNA of the CDR3 is TGTGCCATCAGGCCACAGGGTTGGGAGACCCAGTACCTC.

J is TRBJ2-1 and V is TRBV7-2, with 8 bases identical to TRBD2. The junction had 14 bases not matched to a gene; V was cut back by 8 bases and J by 8 bases. Germline values: CDR1 SGHTA, CDR2 FQGNSA. This CDR3 region has 15 residues. The CDR3 region has the DNA TGTGCCAGCTACCTGAACCCTGCGGGAGGACATGAGCAGTTCTTC. This encodes CASYLNPAGGHEQFF.

This chain connects TRBV7-9 to TRBJ2-3, with a possible D match to TRBD1 (7 bases). CDR3 size: 14 residues. In germline, CDR1 is SEHNR, CDR2 FQNEAQ (reference sequence). The V end lost 5 bases, the J end lost 4 bases, and 13 bases lay between the germline ends. Written as DNA, the CDR3 is TGTGCCAGCAGCATACGCAGGGGGGCAGATACGCAGTATTTT. Translation gives CASSIRRGADTQYF.

J is TRBJ2-3 and V is TRBV7-6; TRBD2 is a possible D gene (5 bases). CDR3 length equals 13 residues. CDR1 is SGHVS, CDR2 FNYEAQ, per germline. Trimming removed 2 bases at V and 5 bases at J, with 8 bases between. This chain's CDR3 is CASSLPGGDTQYF. Here the CDR3 DNA reads TGTGCCAGCAGCTTACCAGGAGGAGATACGCAGTATTTT.

This rearrangement joins TRBV20-1 to TRBJ1-1, with D unresolved. The V end was cut by 3 bases, the J end by 7 bases, with 18 bases between. The CDR3 covers 14 residues. Germline loops: CDR1 DFQATT, CDR2 SNEGSKA (reference sequence). The DNA of the CDR3 is TGCAGTGCTAGGCAAGGGTCCTGGGTAGTTGAAGCTTTCTTT. As protein: CSARQGSWVVEAFF.

Notes on this clonotype: A read error is likely, as this CDR3 ends without the conserved phenylalanine or tryptophan. The chain combines TRBV7-2 with TRBJ2-5; TRBD1 is a possible D gene (5 bases). Germline lookup yields CDR1 SGHTA and CDR2 FQGNSA. Trimming cost V 5 bases and J 5 bases, with 12 bases left between them. The CDR3 runs to 13 residues. The CDR3: CASSPRVQETQYL. CDR3 in DNA: TGTGCCAGCAGCCCCAGGGTACAGGAGACCCAGTACCTC.